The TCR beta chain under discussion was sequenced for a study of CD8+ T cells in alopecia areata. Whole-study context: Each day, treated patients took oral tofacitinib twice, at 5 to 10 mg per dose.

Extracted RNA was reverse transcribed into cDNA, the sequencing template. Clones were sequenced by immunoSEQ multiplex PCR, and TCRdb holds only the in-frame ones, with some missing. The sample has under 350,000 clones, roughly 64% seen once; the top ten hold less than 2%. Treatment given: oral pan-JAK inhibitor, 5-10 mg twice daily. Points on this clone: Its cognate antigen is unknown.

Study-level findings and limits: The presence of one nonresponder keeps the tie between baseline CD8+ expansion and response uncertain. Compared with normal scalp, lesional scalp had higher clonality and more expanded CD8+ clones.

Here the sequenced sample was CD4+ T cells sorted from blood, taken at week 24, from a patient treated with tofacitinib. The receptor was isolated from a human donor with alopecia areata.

The CDR3 protein is CSAEGGPGTEAFF. In DNA form, the CDR3 reads TGCAGCGCAGAGGGGGGGCCGGGGACTGAAGCTTTCTTT. The chain recombines TRBV29-1 with TRBJ1-1; maybe TRBD1 (6 bases). Germline V gene lookup returns CDR1 SQVTM and CDR2 ANQGSEA. V lost 7 bases, J lost 5 bases, and 17 bases lay in between. The length of the CDR3 is 13 residues. The entire variable domain, with the rest obtained from reference TRBV29-1 and TRBJ1-1, is as follows: SAVISQKPSRDICQRGTSLTIQCQVDSQVTMMFWYRQQPGQSLTLIATANQGSEATYESGFVIDKFPISRPNLTFSTLTVSNMSPEDSSIYLCSAEGGPGTEAFFGQGTRLTVV.